This T cell receptor beta chain originates from a study of T cells in Graves' hyperthyroidism and ophthalmopathy. Study results and limitations: Ophthalmopathy stood apart from stable hyperthyroidism in a 13 V-J model. Ophthalmopathy onset followed model prediction by a median about six months.

Comments on this clonotype: Its antigen is as yet unknown.

Graves' hyperthyroidism showing no ophthalmopathy progression within 18 months was considered stable. Together with thyroid ultrasound, orbital computed tomography, serum thyroxine and TRAb, clinical symptoms were used for diagnoses. Amplification of TCR beta CDR3 regions used RNA as the template. Using the HTBI primer set, a first-round RT-PCR was run on the TCR CDR3. MiXCR, run by TCRdb on the multiplex PCR reads, gives a single entry per CDR3 protein. The sample includes hundreds of thousands of distinct CDR3 sequences, roughly 37% seen only once; the top ten take 8.9%. The germline gives CDR1 ENHRY, CDR2 SYGVKD. The V gene lost 3 bases and the J gene lost 7 bases, with 9 bases spanning the gap. The CDR3 covers 12 residues.

The receptor was isolated from a young man with Graves' hyperthyroidism. The gene calls are TRBV10-3 and TRBJ1-1; D gene uncertain. Sequenced material: blood. CDR3 sequence: CAISEGDDEAFF. The CDR3 nucleotides are TGTGCCATCAGTGAAGGAGACGATGAAGCTTTCTTT.